The 3 T cell receptor beta chains in this list originate from one sample, sequenced in a study of blood T cells in healthy people across ages (dated by TCRdb to about 2015). Receptor amplification or capture employed 5' RACE. The reads were generated on an Illumina HiSeq 2500. A second PCR of roughly 6 to 11 cycles was run with a J-beta primer mix and a sample-barcoded 5' primer. TCRdb applied fastp at Q25 and MiXCR to the public reads, then kept only in-frame beta chains. Each record represents a unique CDR3 protein, reported with the most common genes and DNA among its rows. This sample holds nearly 1 million distinct CDR3 sequences; roughly 47% were observed only once. The top ten constitute roughly a fifth of the sample. The specimen was blood. These receptors came from a woman aged 60-70 years in good health.

Notes on this clonotype: An end of the junction does not agree with germline; a read error may underlie this. The V and J genes are TRBV7-2 and TRBJ2-1; 12 nucleotides align to TRBD2. The CDR3 length is 16 residues. Germline V gene sequence: CDR1 SGHTA, CDR2 FQGNSA. Here the CDR3 reads CASSQRRTSGNGERFF. CDR3 nucleotide sequence: TGTGCCAGCAGCCAAAGGAGGACTAGCGGGAATGGTGAGCGGTTCTTC.

The chain carries TRBV15 and TRBJ2-7; D gene uncertain. The CDR3 has 15 amino acids. The germline V gene encodes CDR1 LNHNV and CDR2 YYDKDF (reference sequence). V gave up 5 bases and J gave up 0 bases, with 14 bases separating them. As DNA, the CDR3 is TGTGCCACCAGCTCGAGTGCCCCCCTCTCCTACGAGCAGTACTTC. Protein sequence: CATSSSAPLSYEQYF.

J is TRBJ2-5 and V is TRBV20-1, with D possibly matching TRBD1 (5 bases). Germline lookup yields CDR1 DFQATT and CDR2 SNEGSKA (reference sequence). This CDR3 spans 12 amino acids. V was trimmed by 6 bases and J by 2 bases, leaving 10 bases between them. The CDR3 is CSALDKQETQYF. The CDR3 DNA is TGCAGTGCCCTGGACAAGCAAGAGACCCAGTACTTC.